The rows below give T cell receptor beta chains drawn from one sample of a study of blood T cells in healthy people across ages. TCRdb itself ran the 5' RACE reads through MiXCR, one entry per CDR3 protein. The table shows about 900,000 distinct CDR3 sequences, with about 48% occurring only once. Sequenced: blood. These receptors were taken from a man aged 30-40 years in good health. CDR3s include the opening cysteine and the closing phenylalanine or tryptophan. Each record gives: clone size, D gene, V gene, J gene, CDR3 protein, CDR3 DNA. D genes are given only for firm matches. Not all rows give a size; the values are once, few, many and, for expanded clones, a class.

clone size: few
D gene: TRBD1
V gene: TRBV4-2
J gene: TRBJ1-6
CDR3 protein: CASSQPGTANSPLHF
CDR3 DNA: TGTGCCAGCAGCCAACCGGGGACAGCTAATTCACCCCTCCACTTT

clone size: NA
D gene: TRBD1
V gene: TRBV29-1
J gene: TRBJ1-1
CDR3 protein: CSVAFKTGDTEAFF
CDR3 DNA: TGCAGCGTTGCCTTCAAGACAGGGGACACTGAAGCTTTCTTT

clone size: NA
D gene: TRBD2
V gene: TRBV7-2
J gene: TRBJ2-7
CDR3 protein: CASSAGATSGVEQYF
CDR3 DNA: TGTGCCAGCAGCGCCGGAGCGACTAGCGGGGTCGAGCAGTACTTC

clone size: NA
D gene: NA
V gene: TRBV6-2/TRBV6-3
J gene: TRBJ2-3
CDR3 protein: CASRIAGISTDTQYF
CDR3 DNA: TGTGCCAGCAGGATCGCGGGGATTAGCACAGATACGCAGTATTTT

clone size: NA
D gene: NA
V gene: TRBV27
J gene: TRBJ2-5
CDR3 protein: CASSTSGEQYF
CDR3 DNA: TGTGCCAGCAGTACCTCAGGAGAGCAGTACTTC

clone size: NA
D gene: NA
V gene: TRBV7-2
J gene: TRBJ2-2
CDR3 protein: CASSLAAGQNTGELFF
CDR3 DNA: TGTGCCAGCAGCTTAGCGGCGGGGCAGAACACCGGGGAGCTGTTTTTT

clone size: NA
D gene: NA
V gene: TRBV4-1
J gene: TRBJ1-5
CDR3 protein: CASSQRFPTENQPQHF
CDR3 DNA: TGCGCCAGCAGCCAACGATTCCCGACAGAAAATCAGCCCCAGCATTTT

clone size: NA
D gene: NA
V gene: TRBV20-1
J gene: TRBJ1-2
CDR3 protein: CSASLAHTF
CDR3 DNA: TGCAGTGCTAGCTTAGCCCACACCTTC

clone size: few
D gene: NA
V gene: TRBV4-1
J gene: TRBJ1-5
CDR3 protein: CASSQPGSNQPQHF
CDR3 DNA: TGCGCCAGCAGCCAACCGGGTAGCAATCAGCCCCAGCATTTT

clone size: NA
D gene: TRBD2
V gene: TRBV4-1
J gene: TRBJ2-7
CDR3 protein: CASSQGLAGVPHEQYF
CDR3 DNA: TGCGCCAGCAGCCAAGGACTAGCGGGGGTTCCCCACGAGCAGTACTTC

clone size: NA
D gene: NA
V gene: TRBV27
J gene: TRBJ2-7
CDR3 protein: CASSLSGGDRSYEQYF
CDR3 DNA: TGTGCCAGCAGTTTATCGGGCGGAGACAGGAGCTACGAGCAGTACTTC

clone size: NA
D gene: TRBD2
V gene: TRBV5-1
J gene: TRBJ2-1
CDR3 protein: CASRVSGGSYNEQFF
CDR3 DNA: TGCGCCAGCAGAGTTAGCGGGGGATCTTACAATGAGCAGTTCTTC

clone size: NA
D gene: NA
V gene: TRBV5-5
J gene: TRBJ2-6
CDR3 protein: CASSSDGGSGANVLTF
CDR3 DNA: TGTGCCAGCAGCTCCGATGGGGGCTCGGGGGCCAACGTCCTGACTTTC

clone size: many
D gene: TRBD1
V gene: TRBV2
J gene: TRBJ1-4
CDR3 protein: CASSSGTGSEKLFF
CDR3 DNA: TGTGCCAGCAGCTCCGGGACAGGAAGTGAAAAACTGTTTTTT

clone size: NA
D gene: NA
V gene: TRBV7-2
J gene: TRBJ1-5
CDR3 protein: CASSLRLDRPQHF
CDR3 DNA: TGTGCCAGCAGCTTAAGGCTCGATCGGCCCCAGCATTTT

clone size: NA
D gene: NA
V gene: TRBV2
J gene: TRBJ2-5
CDR3 protein: CASSVGLSAVQTQYF
CDR3 DNA: TGTGCCAGCAGCGTCGGACTAAGTGCGGTACAGACCCAGTACTTC

clone size: many
D gene: NA
V gene: TRBV3-1
J gene: TRBJ2-7
CDR3 protein: CASSFRRTDEQYF
CDR3 DNA: TGTGCCAGCAGCTTTAGGCGCACCGACGAGCAGTACTTC

clone size: few
D gene: NA
V gene: TRBV4-2
J gene: TRBJ2-5
CDR3 protein: CASSQGIGAGQETQYF
CDR3 DNA: TGTGCCAGCAGCCAAGGTATCGGGGCCGGGCAAGAGACCCAGTACTTC

clone size: NA
D gene: NA
V gene: TRBV2
J gene: TRBJ2-7
CDR3 protein: CASKYGPYEQYF
CDR3 DNA: TGTGCCAGCAAGTACGGCCCCTACGAGCAGTACTTC

clone size: NA
D gene: NA
V gene: TRBV4-2
J gene: TRBJ2-3
CDR3 protein: CASSPLSGGDGTDTQYF
CDR3 DNA: TGTGCCAGCAGCCCCCTTTCGGGGGGCGATGGTACAGATACGCAGTATTTT

clone size: NA
D gene: NA
V gene: TRBV10-3
J gene: TRBJ1-5
CDR3 protein: CAISEGAAGGFQPQHF
CDR3 DNA: TGTGCCATCAGTGAGGGCGCGGCAGGTGGCTTTCAGCCCCAGCATTTT

clone size: NA
D gene: TRBD1
V gene: TRBV4-2
J gene: TRBJ1-2
CDR3 protein: CASSQDRGMSYGYTF
CDR3 DNA: TGTGCCAGCAGCCAGGACAGGGGGATGTCCTATGGCTACACCTTC

clone size: NA
D gene: NA
V gene: TRBV6-6
J gene: TRBJ1-1
CDR3 protein: CATLPLWGIDGAFF
CDR3 DNA: TGTGCCACTCTGCCCTTATGGGGGATTGATGGAGCTTTCTTT

clone size: NA
D gene: NA
V gene: TRBV24-1
J gene: TRBJ1-5
CDR3 protein: CATSDSDNQPQHF
CDR3 DNA: TGTGCCACCAGTGATTCAGACAATCAGCCCCAGCATTTT

clone size: NA
D gene: TRBD1
V gene: TRBV5-1
J gene: TRBJ1-2
CDR3 protein: CASSFRDRDYGYTF
CDR3 DNA: TGCGCCAGCAGCTTCAGGGACAGAGATTATGGCTACACCTTC

clone size: NA
D gene: NA
V gene: TRBV20-1
J gene: TRBJ2-7
CDR3 protein: CSARSLLKTYEQYF
CDR3 DNA: TGCAGTGCCAGATCACTACTAAAAACCTACGAGCAGTACTTC

clone size: NA
D gene: NA
V gene: TRBV7-6
J gene: TRBJ1-4
CDR3 protein: CASSLTGTLYEKLFF
CDR3 DNA: TGTGCCAGCAGCTTAACAGGGACACTTTATGAAAAACTGTTTTTT

clone size: NA
D gene: NA
V gene: TRBV12-3/TRBV12-4
J gene: TRBJ1-2
CDR3 protein: CASSTGAYGYTF
CDR3 DNA: TGTGCCAGCAGTACGGGGGCCTATGGCTACACCTTC

clone size: few
D gene: TRBD1
V gene: TRBV18
J gene: TRBJ1-5
CDR3 protein: CASSPGTGGTQPQHF
CDR3 DNA: TGTGCCAGCTCACCAGGGACAGGGGGTACTCAGCCCCAGCATTTT

clone size: NA
D gene: TRBD2
V gene: TRBV18
J gene: TRBJ2-3
CDR3 protein: CASAGLAGKFTDTQYF
CDR3 DNA: TGTGCCAGCGCGGGCCTAGCGGGGAAATTCACAGATACGCAGTATTTT

clone size: NA
D gene: TRBD2
V gene: TRBV2
J gene: TRBJ2-2
CDR3 protein: CASSGQGLAAGELFF
CDR3 DNA: TGTGCCAGCAGTGGTCAGGGACTAGCGGCCGGGGAGCTGTTTTTT

clone size: NA
D gene: NA
V gene: TRBV9
J gene: TRBJ2-2
CDR3 protein: CASAGQGEPGELFF
CDR3 DNA: TGTGCCAGCGCGGGGCAGGGGGAACCCGGGGAGCTGTTTTTT

clone size: NA
D gene: TRBD2
V gene: TRBV3-1
J gene: TRBJ2-7
CDR3 protein: CASSLSGTMSSYEQYF
CDR3 DNA: TGTGCCAGCAGCCTTTCCGGGACTATGAGCTCCTACGAGCAGTACTTC

clone size: NA
D gene: TRBD1
V gene: TRBV6-4
J gene: TRBJ1-2
CDR3 protein: CASSAIGGQGASNYGYTF
CDR3 DNA: TGTGCCAGCAGTGCAATAGGAGGACAGGGGGCTTCCAACTATGGCTACACCTTC

clone size: few
D gene: NA
V gene: TRBV12-3/TRBV12-4
J gene: TRBJ1-1
CDR3 protein: CASSLMANTEAFF
CDR3 DNA: TGTGCCAGCAGTTTAATGGCGAACACTGAAGCTTTCTTT

clone size: once
D gene: TRBD2
V gene: TRBV15
J gene: TRBJ2-5
CDR3 protein: CATNNGAGETQYF
CDR3 DNA: TGTGCCACCAACAACGGAGCGGGGGAGACCCAGTACTTC